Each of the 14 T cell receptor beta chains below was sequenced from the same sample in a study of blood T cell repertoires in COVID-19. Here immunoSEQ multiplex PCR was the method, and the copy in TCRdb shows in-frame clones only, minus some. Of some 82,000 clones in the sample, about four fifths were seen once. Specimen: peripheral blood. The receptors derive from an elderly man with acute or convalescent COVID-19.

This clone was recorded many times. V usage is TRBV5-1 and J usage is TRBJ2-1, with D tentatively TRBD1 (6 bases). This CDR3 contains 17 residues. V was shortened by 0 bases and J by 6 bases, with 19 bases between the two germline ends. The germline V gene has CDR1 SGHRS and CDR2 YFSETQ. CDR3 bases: TGCGCCAGCAGCTTGGCCACAGGGCCCGCGATTGGCAATGAGCAGTTCTTC. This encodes CASSLATGPAIGNEQFF.

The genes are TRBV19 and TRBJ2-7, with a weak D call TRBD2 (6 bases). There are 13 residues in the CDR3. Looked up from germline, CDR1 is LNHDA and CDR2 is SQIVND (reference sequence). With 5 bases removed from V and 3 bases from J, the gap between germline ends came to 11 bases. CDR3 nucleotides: TGTGCCAGTAGTCGATTGGGGGGCTACGAGCAGTACTTC. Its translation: CASSRLGGYEQYF.

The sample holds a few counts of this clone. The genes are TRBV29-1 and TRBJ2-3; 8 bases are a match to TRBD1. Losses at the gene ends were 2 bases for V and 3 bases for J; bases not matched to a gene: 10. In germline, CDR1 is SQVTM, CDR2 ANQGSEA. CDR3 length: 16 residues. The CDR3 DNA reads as TGCAGCGTTGAAAGTTTTAGCGGACAGGGAACAGATACGCAGTATTTT. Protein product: CSVESFSGQGTDTQYF.

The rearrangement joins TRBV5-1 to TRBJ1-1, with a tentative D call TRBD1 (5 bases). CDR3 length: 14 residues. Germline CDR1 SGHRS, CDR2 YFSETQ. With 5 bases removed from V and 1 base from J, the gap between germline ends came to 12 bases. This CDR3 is CASSFDGGNTEAFF. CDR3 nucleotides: TGCGCCAGCAGTTTTGACGGGGGGAACACTGAAGCTTTCTTT.

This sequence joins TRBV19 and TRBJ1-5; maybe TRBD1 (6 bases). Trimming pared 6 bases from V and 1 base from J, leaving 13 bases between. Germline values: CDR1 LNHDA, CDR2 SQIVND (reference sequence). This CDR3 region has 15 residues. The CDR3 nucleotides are TGTGCCAGTAGCGGACAGCTTCGGAGCAATCAGCCCCAGCATTTT. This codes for CASSGQLRSNQPQHF. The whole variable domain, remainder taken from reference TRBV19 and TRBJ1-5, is DGGITQSPKYLFRKEGQNVTLSCEQNLNHDAMYWYRQDPGQGLRLIYYSQIVNDFQKGDIAEGYSVSREKKESFPLTVTSAQKNPTAFYLCASSGQLRSNQPQHFGDGTRLSIL.

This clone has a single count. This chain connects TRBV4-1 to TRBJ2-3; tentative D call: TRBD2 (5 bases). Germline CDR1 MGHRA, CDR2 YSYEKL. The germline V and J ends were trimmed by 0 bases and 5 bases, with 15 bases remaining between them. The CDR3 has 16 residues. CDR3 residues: CASSQDRGSEGDTQYF. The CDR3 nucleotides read TGCGCCAGCAGCCAAGATCGAGGAAGCGAGGGAGATACGCAGTATTTT.

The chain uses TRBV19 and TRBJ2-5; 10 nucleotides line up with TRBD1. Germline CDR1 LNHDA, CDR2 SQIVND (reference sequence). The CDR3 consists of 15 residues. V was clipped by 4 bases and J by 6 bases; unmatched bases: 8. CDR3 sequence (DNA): TGTGCCAGTAGTACAGGACAGGGGGTAGAACAGACCCAGTACTTC. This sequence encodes CASSTGQGVEQTQYF.

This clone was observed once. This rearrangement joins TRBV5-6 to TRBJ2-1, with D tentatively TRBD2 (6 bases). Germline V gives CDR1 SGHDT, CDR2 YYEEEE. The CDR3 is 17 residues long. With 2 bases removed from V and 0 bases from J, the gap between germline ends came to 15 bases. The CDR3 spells CASSLPGLRSSYNEQFF. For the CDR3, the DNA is TGTGCCAGCAGCTTACCGGGACTGAGGAGCTCCTACAATGAGCAGTTCTTC.

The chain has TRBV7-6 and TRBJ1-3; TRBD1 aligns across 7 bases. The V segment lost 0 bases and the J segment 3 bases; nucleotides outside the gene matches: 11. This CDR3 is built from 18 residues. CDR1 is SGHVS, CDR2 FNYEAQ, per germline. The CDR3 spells CASSLAGTAPSHGNTIYF. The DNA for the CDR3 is TGTGCCAGCAGCTTAGCTGGGACAGCTCCCAGCCATGGAAACACCATATATTTT.

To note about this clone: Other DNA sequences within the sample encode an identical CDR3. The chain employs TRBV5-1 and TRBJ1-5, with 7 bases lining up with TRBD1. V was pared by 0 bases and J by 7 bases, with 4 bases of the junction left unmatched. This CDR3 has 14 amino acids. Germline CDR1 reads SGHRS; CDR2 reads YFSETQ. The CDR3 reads CASSLGQGGQPQHF. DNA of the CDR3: TGCGCCAGCAGCTTGGGACAGGGTGGCCAGCCCCAGCATTTT.

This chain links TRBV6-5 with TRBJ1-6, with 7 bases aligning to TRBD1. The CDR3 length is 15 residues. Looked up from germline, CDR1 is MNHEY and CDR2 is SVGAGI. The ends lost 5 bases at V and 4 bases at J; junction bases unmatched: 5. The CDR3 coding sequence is TGTGCCAGCAGTCCGGGACAGACTTATAATTCACCCCTCCACTTT. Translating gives CASSPGQTYNSPLHF.

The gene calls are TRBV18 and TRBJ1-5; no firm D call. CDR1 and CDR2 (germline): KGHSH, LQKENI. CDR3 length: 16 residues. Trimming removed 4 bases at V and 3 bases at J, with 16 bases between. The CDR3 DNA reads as TGTGCCAGCTCACTTCAGCGCCTAAATACCAATCAGCCCCAGCATTTT. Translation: CASSLQRLNTNQPQHF. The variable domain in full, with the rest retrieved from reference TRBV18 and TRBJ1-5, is NAGVMQNPRHLVRRRGQEARLRCSPMKGHSHVYWYRQLPEEGLKFMVYLQKENIIDESGMPKERFSAEFPKEGPSILRIQQVVRGDSAAYFCASSLQRLNTNQPQHFGDGTRLSIL.

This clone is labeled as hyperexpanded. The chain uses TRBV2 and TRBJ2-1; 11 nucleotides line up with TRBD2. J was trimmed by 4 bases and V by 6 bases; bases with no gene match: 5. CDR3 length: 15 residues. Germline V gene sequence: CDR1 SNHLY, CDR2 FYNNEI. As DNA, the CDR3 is TGTGCCAGCAGCCTCGGGACTAGCGGATACAATGAGCAGTTCTTC. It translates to CASSLGTSGYNEQFF.

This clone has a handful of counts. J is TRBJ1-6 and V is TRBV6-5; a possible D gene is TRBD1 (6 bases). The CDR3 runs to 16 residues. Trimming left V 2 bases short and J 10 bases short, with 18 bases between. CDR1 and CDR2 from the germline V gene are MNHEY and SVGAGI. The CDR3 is CASSYLPQGRRSPLHF. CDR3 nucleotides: TGTGCCAGCAGTTACCTGCCCCAGGGGAGACGGTCACCCCTCCACTTT.